This entry is about one T cell receptor beta chain. Antigen: not known. This record comes from a study of blood T cells in healthy people across ages. Findings and limits, study-wide: Because sorting was not performed, PBMCs prevented conclusive naive versus antigen-experienced comparison. As age increased, TCR beta diversity per million T cells fell in a roughly linear fashion.

Germline V gene lookup returns CDR1 LGHDT and CDR2 YNNKEL (reference sequence). The CDR3 has 13 amino acids. After removal of 10 bases from V and 5 bases from J, the junction contained 10 bases not matched to a gene. Together with a sample-barcoded 5' primer, a J-beta primer mix was included in a second PCR lasting roughly 6 to 12 cycles. MiXCR, applied by TCRdb to the 5' RACE reads, yields one record per CDR3 protein. The sample holds roughly 800,000 distinct CDR3 sequences, about 62% seen once. This clonotype originated in a man aged 25 to 40 in good health. This chain joins TRBV3-1 and TRBJ1-1, with 7 positions matching TRBD1. Sequenced: blood. The DNA for the CDR3 is TGTGCCACTAGCCCACAGGGGACAACTGAAGCTTTCTTT. Amino acid sequence: CATSPQGTTEAFF.